Following are 12 T cell receptor beta chains from one sample sequenced in a study of CD8 T cells in ankylosing spondylitis. TCRdb called the 5' RACE reads again in MiXCR, with one record for every CDR3 protein. The sample holds a few hundred thousand distinct CDR3 sequences; about 20% are singletons and the top ten take 3.5%. Sequenced material: blood, either unsorted or a sorted T cell fraction (not recorded which). These receptors came from a female donor with ankylosing spondylitis or in good health (not recorded which).

This rearrangement joins TRBV12-3 or TRBV12-4 to TRBJ2-7; the D is unclear. V lost 3 bases to trimming and J lost 0 bases, with 9 bases between them. The CDR3 runs 14 residues. The CDR3 DNA sequence: TGTGCCAGCAGTTTGGTGGGGATCTCCTACGAGCAGTACTTC. Its protein product is CASSLVGISYEQYF.

Only a few counts were recorded for this clonotype. The CDR3 sequence: CASGVTGGNSPLHF. CDR3 bases: TGTGCCAGCGGGGTAACAGGGGGTAATTCACCCCTCCACTTT. The chain carries TRBV7-9 and TRBJ1-6; 8 bases align to TRBD1. This CDR3 has 14 amino acids. The germline CDR1 and CDR2 sequences are SEHNR and FQNEAQ (reference sequence). With 8 bases clipped from V and 6 bases from J, the junction kept 6 bases outside the gene matches.

The rearrangement links TRBV5-1 to TRBJ2-3; D is uncertain. Trimming shortened V by 0 bases and J by 4 bases, and 18 bases separated the two germline ends. This CDR3 has 17 amino acids. In germline, CDR1 is SGHRS, CDR2 YFSETQ. The CDR3 here is CASSLEGLAPWADTQYF. The CDR3 bases are TGCGCCAGCAGCTTGGAGGGATTAGCCCCCTGGGCAGATACGCAGTATTTT.

The V call is TRBV29-1, the J call TRBJ1-1; D remains unclear. Germline V lookup: CDR1 SQVTM, CDR2 ANQGSEA. CDR3 size: 11 residues. With 4 bases removed from V and 3 bases from J, the gap between germline ends came to 6 bases. Written as DNA, the CDR3 is TGCAGCGTTGCTATCCACACTGAAGCTTTCTTT. Amino acids: CSVAIHTEAFF. The full variable domain, in which reference TRBV29-1 and TRBJ1-1 provide the parts outside the CDR3, is SAVISQKPSRDICQRGTSLTIQCQVDSQVTMMFWYRQQPGQSLTLIATANQGSEATYESGFVIDKFPISRPNLTFSTLTVSNMSPEDSSIYLCSVAIHTEAFFGQGTRLTVV.

The sample holds a few counts of this clonotype. The rearrangement joins TRBV4-3 to TRBJ2-1, with D perhaps matching TRBD2 (6 bases). This CDR3 is 17 amino acids long. The ends were cut back, 0 bases at V and 3 bases at J, with 15 bases in the middle. CDR1 and CDR2 (germline): LGHNA, YSLEER. CDR3 DNA sequence: TGCGCCAGCAGCCAAGATTGGGGGGAGTTACGCTACAATGAGCAGTTCTTC. It is translated as CASSQDWGELRYNEQFF.

This clonotype occurred once. The chain joins TRBV6-5 to TRBJ2-7; 9 bases line up with TRBD1. V lost 6 bases, J lost 3 bases, and 3 bases stayed unmatched. In germline, CDR1 is MNHEY, CDR2 SVGAGI. CDR3 length: 13 amino acids. DNA of the CDR3: TGTGCCAGCAGACAGGGGGCCAACTACGAGCAGTACTTC. This codes for CASRQGANYEQYF.

This clonotype was recorded many times. The V and J genes are TRBV29-1 and TRBJ1-1; D remains unclear. Deletions cut 7 bases from V and 6 bases from J, with 18 bases between. Germline V gene data show CDR1 as SQVTM and CDR2 as ANQGSEA. This CDR3 contains 13 residues. The CDR3 nucleotides read TGCAGCGCCCGGACCGAACTTTTCGCTGAAGCTTTCTTT. Its translation is CSARTELFAEAFF.

This clonotype turned up a few times. This chain connects TRBV11-1 to TRBJ2-3, with D perhaps matching TRBD2 (6 bases). The germline CDR1 and CDR2 sequences are SGHAT and FQDESV (reference sequence). The CDR3 covers 18 residues. V shed 3 bases and J shed 2 bases, with 21 bases lying between them. The CDR3 sequence is CASSFGVAGRLHTDTQYF. In DNA form, the CDR3 reads TGTGCCAGCAGCTTTGGGGTCGCGGGGCGGCTTCACACAGATACGCAGTATTTT. Supplemented by reference TRBV11-1 and TRBJ2-3, the full variable domain reads EAEVAQSPRYKITEKSQAVAFWCDPISGHATLYWYRQILGQGPELLVQFQDESVVDDSQLPKDRFSAERLKGVDSTLKIQPAELGDSAMYLCASSFGVAGRLHTDTQYFGPGTRLTVL.

The chain couples TRBV4-3 to TRBJ1-1; D unresolved. CDR1 is LGHNA, CDR2 YSLEER, per germline. V shed 0 bases and J shed 4 bases, with 12 bases lying between them. The CDR3 contains 15 residues. CDR3 sequence: CASSQDVGRGTEAFF. CDR3 DNA sequence: TGCGCCAGCAGCCAAGATGTTGGACGGGGCACTGAAGCTTTCTTT.

In its sample, this clonotype was seen a few times. The chain uses TRBV12-3 or TRBV12-4 and TRBJ1-1, with D hard to call. The CDR3 is 14 residues long. Trimming left V 6 bases short and J 1 base short, with 12 bases between. The CDR3 DNA reads as TGTGCCAGCAGCCCACCGAGGAGGAACACTGAAGCTTTCTTT. Translating gives CASSPPRRNTEAFF.

The chain carries TRBV11-2 and TRBJ2-5; D not certain. Trimming took 5 bases from V and 5 from J, leaving 12 bases between them. CDR1 and CDR2 (germline): SGHAT, FQNNGV. This CDR3 has 13 residues. CDR3 in amino acids: CASSLVWRETQYF. The CDR3 DNA is TGTGCCAGCAGCCTAGTGTGGCGGGAGACCCAGTACTTC.

V usage is TRBV4-2 and J usage is TRBJ2-7; 8 nucleotides match TRBD2. CDR3 length equals 15 residues. V trimming: 3 bases; J trimming: 3 bases; junction bases outside the gene matches: 7. Germline values: CDR1 LGHNA, CDR2 YNFKEQ. The CDR3 nucleotides are TGTGCCAGCAGCCAGCTCGGGGGGGACAACTACGAGCAGTACTTC. Its protein product is CASSQLGGDNYEQYF.